This TCR beta chain was obtained from a study of cytomegalovirus exposure and HLA in healthy donors. Study overall: One earlier analysis, a look at 150 million to 200 million T cells, found fewer than 140 million unique TCR beta sequences. Study-wide findings and caveats: Diagnosis of cytomegalovirus status made by the classifier reportedly showed high specificity and sensitivity. An Asian-associated ancestry cluster reportedly showed fewer N-insertions than the roughly 600-donor mean in a later analysis.

Details on this clone: What it recognizes is unknown.

Donors in the study were healthy people who gave bone marrow. Germline CDR1 reads SNHLY; CDR2 reads FYNNEI. The CDR3 runs 12 residues. V was pared by 7 bases and J by 9 bases, with 10 bases between. The study ran its PCR with 60 Vbeta and 13 Jbeta primers. TCRdb's copy holds only in-frame clones and misses some; the assay was immunoSEQ multiplex PCR. The repertoire holds approximately 150,000 clones, with nearly 80% as singletons. The clonotype was recovered from a woman between 35 and 50 years old in good health and CMV-seronegative. Specimen: PBMCs. V and J are TRBV2 and TRBJ1-6, with no clear D. The CDR3, as DNA: TGTGCCAGCAACGGGGAGCGTTCACCCCTCCACTTT. Protein product: CASNGERSPLHF. The whole variable domain, remainder taken from reference TRBV2 and TRBJ1-6, is EPEVTQTPSHQVTQMGQEVILRCVPISNHLYFYWYRQILGQKVEFLVSFYNNEISEKSEIFDDQFSVERPDGSNFTLKIRSTKLEDSAMYFCASNGERSPLHFGNGTRLTVT.